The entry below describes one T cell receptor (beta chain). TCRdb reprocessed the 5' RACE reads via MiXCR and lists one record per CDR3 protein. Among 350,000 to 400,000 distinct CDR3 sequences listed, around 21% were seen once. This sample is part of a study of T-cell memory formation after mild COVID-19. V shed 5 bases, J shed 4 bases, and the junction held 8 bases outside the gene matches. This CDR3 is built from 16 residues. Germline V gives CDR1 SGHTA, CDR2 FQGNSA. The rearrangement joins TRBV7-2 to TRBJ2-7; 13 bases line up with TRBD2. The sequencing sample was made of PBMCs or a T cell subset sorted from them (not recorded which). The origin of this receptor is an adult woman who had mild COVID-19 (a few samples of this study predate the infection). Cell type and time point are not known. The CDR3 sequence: CASSRTSGGSGYEQYF. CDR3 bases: TGTGCCAGCAGCCGGACTAGCGGGGGTTCCGGATACGAGCAGTACTTC. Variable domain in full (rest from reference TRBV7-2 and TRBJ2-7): GAGVSQSPSNKVTEKGKDVELRCDPISGHTALYWYRQSLGQGLEFLIYFQGNSAPDKSGLPSDRFSAERTGGSVSTLTIQRTQQEDSAVYLCASSRTSGGSGYEQYFGPGTRLTVT.